Presented here are 8 T cell receptor beta chains from one specimen sequenced in a study of shared T cell receptors in the human thymus. Assay: immunoSEQ multiplex PCR; the TCRdb copy retains only in-frame clones and omits some. The sample includes about 660,000 clones, roughly 90% of them seen just once. These same data were also listed under a study on human thymus T cells.

The specimen sequenced was thymocytes. These receptors all come from a boy in the first two years of life with a congenital heart defect.

The J gene is TRBJ2-5, the V gene TRBV9; 7 nucleotides align to TRBD2. This CDR3 is 15 amino acids long. V lost 2 bases to trimming and J lost 2 bases; unmatched junction nucleotides: 6. Germline V CDR1 and CDR2: SGDLS, YYNGEE. DNA for the CDR3: TGTGCCAGCAGCGTTCGGGGGGTTCGGCAAGAGACCCAGTACTTC. Translation: CASSVRGVRQETQYF.

V is TRBV10-2 and J is TRBJ2-1; 8 bases are a match to TRBD2. J gave up 2 bases and V 6 bases, and 6 bases lay outside the gene matches. Germline V lookup: CDR1 WSHSY, CDR2 SAAADI. The CDR3 runs 15 residues. As DNA, the CDR3 is TGCGCCAGCAGATGGCTAGCGGGTCCCTACAATGAGCAGTTCTTC. Translation gives CASRWLAGPYNEQFF.

This chain connects TRBV27 to TRBJ2-3; 8 bases map to TRBD2. This CDR3 contains 16 residues. The V and J ends lost 2 bases and 0 bases, in that order; junction bases with no gene match: 4. The germline CDR1 and CDR2 sequences are MNHEY and SMNVEV (reference sequence). In nucleotides, the CDR3 is TGTGCCAGCAGTTTAAGACTAGCGCCGAGCACAGATACGCAGTATTTT. Translating gives CASSLRLAPSTDTQYF.

The chain is built from TRBV5-1 and TRBJ1-1; TRBD1 aligns across 9 bases. The CDR3 is 15 amino acids. The J segment lost 3 bases and the V segment lost 0 bases, leaving 3 bases of the junction unmatched. Germline V gene lookup returns CDR1 SGHRS and CDR2 YFSETQ. The CDR3 protein is CASSLERTGDTEAFF. The CDR3 DNA reads TGCGCCAGCAGCTTGGAGAGGACAGGGGACACTGAAGCTTTCTTT.

The rearrangement joins TRBV5-6 to TRBJ2-1; weak D call: TRBD2 (5 bases). The germline gives CDR1 SGHDT, CDR2 YYEEEE. V was shortened by 0 bases and J by 4 bases, with 5 bases between the two germline ends. The length of the CDR3 is 13 residues. Here the CDR3 reads CASSLGTYNEQFF. In DNA form, the CDR3 reads TGTGCCAGCAGCTTGGGGACTTACAATGAGCAGTTCTTC.

This clone was observed a single time. The gene calls are TRBV6-5 and TRBJ1-2, with D perhaps TRBD1 (5 bases). V lost 6 bases and J lost 2, with 7 bases in between. The length of the CDR3 is 12 residues. CDR1 MNHEY and CDR2 SVGAGI come from the germline V gene. The CDR3 here is CASSTGNYGYTF. CDR3 DNA sequence: TGTGCCAGCAGCACAGGAAACTATGGCTACACCTTC.

V usage is TRBV5-5 and J usage is TRBJ2-1, with 11 bases identical to TRBD2. The ends lost 1 base at V and 7 bases at J; junction bases unmatched: 4. Looked up from germline, CDR1 is SGHKS and CDR2 is YYEKEE (reference sequence). This CDR3 spans 15 amino acids. The CDR3 DNA reads TGTGCCAGCAGCTTGACTAGCGGGAGTAATAATGAGCAGTTCTTC. Translated: CASSLTSGSNNEQFF. Variable domain in full (rest from reference TRBV5-5 and TRBJ2-1): DAGVTQSPTHLIKTRGQQVTLRCSPISGHKSVSWYQQVLGQGPQFIFQYYEKEERGRGNFPDRFSARQFPNYSSELNVNALLLGDSALYLCASSLTSGSNNEQFFGPGTRLTVL.

The chain recombines TRBV4-2 with TRBJ2-3, with 8 bases lining up with TRBD2. The germline CDR1 and CDR2 sequences are LGHNA and YNFKEQ. The CDR3 covers 16 residues. V dropped 1 base and J dropped 5; count of bases not matched to a gene: 8. The CDR3 DNA reads as TGTGCCAGCAGCCAAGCCTTCCGGGAGGGTGGAGATACGCAGTATTTT. This sequence encodes CASSQAFREGGDTQYF.